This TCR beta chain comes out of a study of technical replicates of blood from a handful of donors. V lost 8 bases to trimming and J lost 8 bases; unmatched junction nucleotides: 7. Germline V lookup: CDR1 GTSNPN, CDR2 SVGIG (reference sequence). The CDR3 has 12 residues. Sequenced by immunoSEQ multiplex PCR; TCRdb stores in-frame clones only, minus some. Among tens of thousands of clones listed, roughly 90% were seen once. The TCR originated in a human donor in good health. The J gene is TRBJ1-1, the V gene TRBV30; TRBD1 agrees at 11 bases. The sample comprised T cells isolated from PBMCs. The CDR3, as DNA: TGTGCCAGAGGGACAGGGGGACCCGAAGCTTTCTTT. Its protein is CARGTGGPEAFF.